This is a list of T cell receptor beta chains from one sample in a study of naive and memory T cell subsets. TCRdb ran MiXCR on the UMI-ligation and nested PCR reads and lists one entry per CDR3 protein. The table shows 140,000 to 150,000 distinct CDR3 sequences, with approximately 24% occurring only once. Sample: naive CD4+ T cells from blood. Every receptor here comes from a human donor in good health. CDR3s include the opening cysteine and the closing phenylalanine or tryptophan. The listing skips clone size in some rows; elsewhere it reads once, few, many or a size class.

V gene	J gene	clone size	CDR3 protein
TRBV28	TRBJ2-3	many	CASSRDQITDTQYF
TRBV2	TRBJ2-3	few	CASSEAGTGGYTDTQYF
TRBV28	TRBJ2-6	NA	CASSLTSRLAGANVLTF
TRBV7-2	TRBJ2-1	few	CASLEELGNEQFF
TRBV14	TRBJ2-1	NA	CASSQAGPLSREQFF
TRBV20-1	TRBJ2-3	few	CSATRTGTDTQYF
TRBV29-1	TRBJ2-3	NA	CSVRLAGVADTQYF
TRBV3-1	TRBJ2-1	few	CASSRSGSANEQFF
TRBV2	TRBJ1-1	few	CASIKGNTEAFF
TRBV20-1	TRBJ1-1	NA	CSARRVGDTEAFF
TRBV27	TRBJ2-7	many	CASSSFPYEQYF
TRBV6-5	TRBJ1-1	few	CASIAGRMNTEAFF
TRBV2	TRBJ2-7	NA	CASSEGTSGNYEQYF
TRBV28	TRBJ2-3	NA	CASSRESGRQTDTQYF
TRBV12-5	TRBJ1-1	few	CASGLSRAADNTEAFF
TRBV30	TRBJ2-7	few	CAWSRVTSGVFTEQYF
TRBV28	TRBJ2-3	NA	CASSHSGLRATSTDTQYF
TRBV12-3/TRBV12-4	TRBJ1-4	few	CASSPRRTGRNEKLFF
TRBV30	TRBJ1-1	few	CAWSVGPLDTEAFF
TRBV19	TRBJ2-7	NA	CASSIRGGSSYEQYF
TRBV20-1	TRBJ2-7	many	CSASYSGPLYEQYF
TRBV10-3	TRBJ2-5	few	CAISAGTQRTVGETQYF
TRBV7-7	TRBJ2-7	many	CASSLFTTTAYEQYF
TRBV6-5	TRBJ2-3	NA	CASSNTHTQYF
TRBV27	TRBJ1-4	few	CASSFRGREKLFF
TRBV27	TRBJ1-1	NA	CASSFGRQREAFF
TRBV7-2	TRBJ1-5	few	CASRYTGGGQPQHF
TRBV15	TRBJ1-3	few	CATSRGDINSGNTIYF
TRBV19	TRBJ2-1	NA	CASSIGPRASNEQFF
TRBV20-1	TRBJ1-5	NA	CSASRAGHQPQHF
TRBV20-1	TRBJ2-5	NA	CSASSTRQETQYF
TRBV5-1	TRBJ1-1	few	CASSLDFATEAFF
TRBV18	TRBJ2-3	NA	CASSPPTVTDTQYF
TRBV29-1	TRBJ2-1	few	CSVAITGRLAGGSSYNEQFF
TRBV27	TRBJ2-5	NA	CASSLSPAGGRETQYF
TRBV7-3	TRBJ2-5	NA	CASSLNPPGRLAGAGETQYF
TRBV20-1	TRBJ2-3	few	CSAIGTSDPTDTQYF
TRBV7-2	TRBJ2-1	NA	CASSSGFPGAYNEQFF
TRBV11-2	TRBJ2-7	many	CASAGRSSYEQYF
TRBV5-1	TRBJ2-5	NA	CANSLGQAKETQYF
TRBV7-3	TRBJ1-5	few	CASSFGVYQPQHF
TRBV24-1	TRBJ1-5	NA	CATSGSAGQPQHF
TRBV2	TRBJ2-3	few	CATGQGVLADTQYF
TRBV5-1	TRBJ2-7	few	CASSSRPGTSGTYEQYF
TRBV6-2/TRBV6-3	TRBJ1-1	NA	CASRQSTEAFF
TRBV7-2	TRBJ1-1	few	CASSFRRDTEAFF
TRBV5-1	TRBJ1-4	NA	CASSTGPNEKLFF
TRBV20-1	TRBJ2-7	few	CSAAGGVYEQYF